Below, 2 T cell receptor beta chains from the same sample are listed, as sequenced in a study of blood T cell repertoires in COVID-19. This table comes from immunoSEQ multiplex PCR, and its TCRdb copy is limited to in-frame clones, with some not included. The sample contains tens of thousands of clones, 86% of which appear only once. Specimen: peripheral blood. These receptors all stem from a man in his fifties or sixties with acute or convalescent COVID-19.

In its sample, this clone was seen once. The chain employs TRBV2 and TRBJ2-2; 9 nucleotides match TRBD2. V lost 6 bases to trimming and J lost 3 bases; unmatched junction nucleotides: 17. The CDR3 totals 19 residues. In germline, CDR1 is SNHLY, CDR2 FYNNEI. The CDR3, as DNA: TGTGCCAGCAGCACGAAACCCCCTGTTGCGGGGGGGTACACCGGGGAGCTGTTTTTT. As protein: CASSTKPPVAGGYTGELFF.

Here the CDR3 reads CALKRVLAETQYF. CDR3 nucleotide sequence: TGTGCCCTAAAGAGGGTATTGGCAGAGACCCAGTACTTC. The chain has TRBV7-9 and TRBJ2-5; perhaps TRBD2 as D (5 bases). CDR1 SEHNR and CDR2 FQNEAQ come from the germline V gene (reference sequence). The ends were cut back, 11 bases at V and 4 bases at J, with 17 bases in the middle. The CDR3 has 13 residues.